Below are 30 T cell receptor beta chains sequenced from a single sample in a study of CD8 T cells in Susac syndrome. RNA in amounts of roughly 0.5 to 1 ug was reverse transcribed with random hexamers. MiXCR, run by TCRdb on the immunoSEQ multiplex PCR reads, gives a single entry per CDR3 protein. The sample lists about 100,000 distinct CDR3 sequences, 95% occurring once. The material sequenced was CD8+ T cells from PBMCs. The receptors were gathered from a human donor with Susac syndrome.

The rearrangement links TRBV27 to TRBJ2-1; 7 bases line up with TRBD1. Losses at the gene ends were 5 bases for V and 8 bases for J; bases not matched to a gene: 0. The length of the CDR3 is 11 residues. Germline values: CDR1 MNHEY, CDR2 SMNVEV (reference sequence). This CDR3 reads CASSTGDEQFF. The CDR3 DNA sequence: TGTGCCAGCAGTACAGGGGATGAGCAGTTCTTC.

V and J are TRBV6-5 and TRBJ2-5; D remains unclear. Germline V gene data show CDR1 as MNHEY and CDR2 as SVGAGI. Trimming pared 1 base from V and 0 bases from J, leaving 6 bases between. CDR3 size: 14 residues. The CDR3 is CASSYFADQETQYF. For the CDR3, the DNA is TGTGCCAGCAGTTACTTCGCCGACCAAGAGACCCAGTACTTC.

This clonotype appeared a single time. V usage is TRBV5-1 and J usage is TRBJ2-4, with 15 bases identical to TRBD2. V dropped 4 bases and J dropped 6; count of bases not matched to a gene: 17. Germline CDR1 SGHRS, CDR2 YFSETQ. The CDR3 is 20 residues long. The CDR3 protein is CASSLTWTSGRAGGGNIQYF. CDR3 sequence (DNA): TGCGCCAGCAGCCTCACTTGGACTAGCGGGAGGGCCGGGGGCGGAAACATTCAGTACTTC. The full variable domain, its missing parts supplied by reference TRBV5-1 and TRBJ2-4, is KAGVTQTPRYLIKTRGQQVTLSCSPISGHRSVSWYQQTPGQGLQFLFEYFSETQRNKGNFPGRFSGRQFSNSRSEMNVSTLELGDSALYLCASSLTWTSGRAGGGNIQYFGAGTRLSVL.

The rearrangement uses TRBV29-1 and TRBJ2-1, with D perhaps TRBD2 (5 bases). V gave up 8 bases and J gave up 6 bases, with 14 bases separating them. The CDR3 loop spans 12 amino acids. Germline CDR1 SQVTM, CDR2 ANQGSEA. The CDR3 DNA follows: TGCAGCTCTAAAATAAGCGGCAATGAGCAGTTCTTC. It translates to CSSKISGNEQFF.

This clonotype was detected once. The chain combines TRBV13 with TRBJ2-1; D is possibly TRBD1 or TRBD2 (5 bases each). V lost 3 bases and J lost 9, with 9 bases in between. In germline, CDR1 is PRHDT, CDR2 FYEKMQ (reference sequence). The CDR3 loop spans 12 amino acids. The CDR3 DNA reads as TGTGCCAGCAGCTTTCTCGGGGCTGAGCAGTTCTTC. It specifies CASSFLGAEQFF.

The chain recombines TRBV20-1 with TRBJ1-2; D unclear. Looked up from germline, CDR1 is DFQATT and CDR2 is SNEGSKA (reference sequence). This CDR3 has 12 amino acids. V lost 7 bases and J lost 3, with 12 bases in between. CDR3 loop: CSVREWDYGYTF. In nucleotides, the CDR3 is TGCAGTGTCCGAGAATGGGACTATGGCTACACCTTC.

The chain uses TRBV29-1 and TRBJ2-1; D unresolved. The CDR3 is 13 residues long. The germline gives CDR1 SQVTM, CDR2 ANQGSEA. V was shortened by 1 base and J by 10 bases, with 14 bases between the two germline ends. CDR3 loop: CSVEGSWRGEQFF. CDR3 DNA: TGCAGCGTTGAAGGCAGCTGGCGTGGGGAGCAGTTCTTC.

V gene TRBV29-1 combines with J gene TRBJ2-1; tentative D call: TRBD1 (5 bases). The CDR3 runs 12 residues. Germline CDR1 is SQVTM and CDR2 is ANQGSEA. V lost 6 bases to trimming and J lost 6 bases, with 12 bases between them. The chain's CDR3 is CSVIQGGNEQFF. The CDR3 DNA is TGCAGCGTCATCCAGGGCGGCAATGAGCAGTTCTTC.

V gene TRBV12-3 or TRBV12-4 combines with J gene TRBJ2-2; 10 bases match TRBD1. With V trimmed by 7 bases and J by 7 bases, 6 bases remained unmatched. The CDR3 is 14 residues long. The CDR3 DNA sequence: TGTGCCAGCACCGGGACAGGGGCTGTCGGGGAGCTGTTTTTT. Protein: CASTGTGAVGELFF.

This chain links TRBV29-1 with TRBJ2-1; TRBD2 matches 14 bases. Germline lookup yields CDR1 SQVTM and CDR2 ANQGSEA. The ends lost 7 bases at V and 6 bases at J; junction bases unmatched: 5. The CDR3 has 14 amino acids. DNA of the CDR3: TGCAGCGGTTCCGGGACTAGCGGGAGCAATGAGCAGTTCTTC. Amino acid sequence: CSGSGTSGSNEQFF.

The chain couples TRBV11-2 to TRBJ2-5; no clear D gene. V was trimmed by 2 bases and J by 0 bases, leaving 4 bases between them. The CDR3 spans 13 residues. Germline CDR1 is SGHAT and CDR2 is FQNNGV. The CDR3 here is CASSLHDQETQYF. CDR3 nucleotides: TGTGCCAGCAGCTTACACGACCAAGAGACCCAGTACTTC.

The chain employs TRBV15 and TRBJ1-5, with 7 bases lining up with TRBD1. In germline, CDR1 is LNHNV, CDR2 YYDKDF (reference sequence). The V segment lost 5 bases and the J segment 4 bases; nucleotides outside the gene matches: 8. The CDR3 totals 15 residues. CDR3 protein: CATSGTGALNQPQHF. The CDR3 DNA reads as TGTGCCACCAGCGGAACAGGGGCCCTAAATCAGCCCCAGCATTTT. Full variable domain (rest looked up from reference TRBV15 and TRBJ1-5): DAMVIQNPRYQVTQFGKPVTLSCSQTLNHNVMYWYQQKSSQAPKLLFHYYDKDFNNEADTPDNFQSRRPNTSFCFLDIRSPGLGDTAMYLCATSGTGALNQPQHFGDGTRLSIL.

This clonotype was observed a single time. This chain uses TRBV9 with TRBJ2-3, with D perhaps TRBD1 (6 bases). The CDR3 totals 17 residues. Trimming left V 4 bases short and J 0 bases short, with 18 bases between. Germline-derived CDR1 and CDR2 are SGDLS and YYNGEE. The CDR3 sequence is CASSPRALGTSTDTQYF. CDR3 DNA sequence: TGTGCCAGCAGCCCCCGGGCCCTAGGGACAAGCACAGATACGCAGTATTTT. Full variable domain (remainder filled in from reference TRBV9 and TRBJ2-3): DSGVTQTPKHLITATGQRVTLRCSPRSGDLSVYWYQQSLDQGLQFLIQYYNGEERAKGNILERFSAQQFPDLHSELNLSSLELGDSALYFCASSPRALGTSTDTQYFGPGTRLTVL.

This sequence joins TRBV5-1 and TRBJ2-5; D is uncertain. This CDR3 has 14 residues. In germline, CDR1 is SGHRS, CDR2 YFSETQ. With 0 bases removed from V and 1 base from J, the gap between germline ends came to 7 bases. CDR3 sequence (DNA): TGCGCCAGCAGCTTGGGGCAGACCCAAGAGACCCAGTACTTC. Translation: CASSLGQTQETQYF.

This clonotype appeared once. The chain uses TRBV29-1 and TRBJ2-7; D perhaps matches TRBD2 (6 bases). With 4 bases removed from V and 0 bases from J, the gap between germline ends came to 13 bases. Germline CDR1 and CDR2: SQVTM and ANQGSEA. CDR3 length equals 14 residues. The DNA of the CDR3 is TGCAGCGTTGGCGGGGACTTCAGCTCCTACGAGCAGTACTTC. This sequence encodes CSVGGDFSSYEQYF.

V usage is TRBV29-1 and J usage is TRBJ2-1; D is undetermined. Germline V gives CDR1 SQVTM, CDR2 ANQGSEA. The CDR3 is 11 residues long. Trimming removed 1 base at V and 7 bases at J, with 5 bases between. CDR3 loop: CSVEVVNEQFF. The DNA for the CDR3 is TGCAGCGTTGAAGTTGTGAATGAGCAGTTCTTC.

The CDR3 nucleotides read TGTGCCAGCAGCCCCGGGTGGGGCGGGGAGCTGTTTTTT. This encodes CASSPGWGGELFF. The chain combines TRBV7-6 with TRBJ2-2; no definite D call. CDR1 is SGHVS and CDR2 is FNYEAQ in the germline V gene. This CDR3 has 13 residues. Trimming pared 5 bases from V and 7 bases from J, leaving 11 bases between. The full variable domain, its missing parts supplied by reference TRBV7-6 and TRBJ2-2, is GAGVSQSPRYKVTKRGQDVALRCDPISGHVSLYWYRQALGQGPEFLTYFNYEAQQDKSGLPNDRFSAERPEGSISTLTIQRTEQRDSAMYRCASSPGWGGELFFGEGSRLTVL.

V usage is TRBV2 and J usage is TRBJ2-2, with TRBD2 as a possible D gene (5 bases). Trimming took 7 bases from V and 3 from J, leaving 12 bases between them. The CDR3 runs to 14 residues. Germline CDR1 SNHLY, CDR2 FYNNEI. The CDR3 DNA sequence: TGTGCCAGCATTCTGGGAGACTACACCGGGGAGCTGTTTTTT. This encodes CASILGDYTGELFF.

This chain joins TRBV11-2 and TRBJ2-3, with D tentatively TRBD1 (5 bases). The germline V gene has CDR1 SGHAT and CDR2 FQNNGV. Trimming took 2 bases from V and 3 from J, leaving 15 bases between them. The CDR3 sequence is 16 residues long. CDR3 region: CASSLSRVSQTDTQYF. The CDR3 DNA follows: TGTGCCAGCAGCTTATCCAGGGTGTCCCAAACAGATACGCAGTATTTT.

The chain uses TRBV12-5 and TRBJ2-5; D is unclear. CDR1 and CDR2 (germline): LGHNT, FRNRAP. V was pared by 3 bases and J by 2 bases, with 10 bases between. The CDR3 is 14 amino acids. CDR3 in DNA: TGTGCTAGTGGTTTACTCTCCGAGCAAGAGACCCAGTACTTC. Translation: CASGLLSEQETQYF.

This chain joins TRBV13 and TRBJ1-6; D gene unclear. CDR1 is PRHDT, CDR2 FYEKMQ, per germline (reference sequence). V was trimmed by 5 bases and J by 5 bases, leaving 16 bases between them. The CDR3 runs 16 residues. CDR3 nucleotide sequence: TGTGCCAGCAGCGTTGCGGGTGACCGTCATAATTCACCCCTCCACTTT. Its translation is CASSVAGDRHNSPLHF.

The rearrangement links TRBV5-1 to TRBJ2-7; D is unclear. This CDR3 contains 14 residues. With 4 bases removed from V and 0 bases from J, the gap between germline ends came to 11 bases. Germline lookup yields CDR1 SGHRS and CDR2 YFSETQ. CDR3 in DNA: TGCGCCAGCAGCGACGGAGCAAGCTCCTACGAGCAGTACTTC. Its protein product is CASSDGASSYEQYF.

The rearrangement links TRBV5-1 to TRBJ1-1; D not certain. Germline V lookup: CDR1 SGHRS, CDR2 YFSETQ. The V end was cut by 0 bases, the J end by 2 bases, with 8 bases between. CDR3 size: 14 residues. CDR3 sequence (DNA): TGCGCCAGCAGCTTGGATGGGGTTAACACTGAAGCTTTCTTT. It yields the protein CASSLDGVNTEAFF.

The V call is TRBV13, the J call TRBJ2-3; no reliable D call. Germline loops: CDR1 PRHDT, CDR2 FYEKMQ (reference sequence). The V and J ends lost 5 bases and 5 bases respectively, with 11 bases between them. The CDR3 covers 13 residues. The CDR3 region has the DNA TGTGCCAGCAGCCCCAATCACAGAGATACGCAGTATTTT. This encodes CASSPNHRDTQYF.

This chain links TRBV12-3 or TRBV12-4 with TRBJ1-1, with D uncertain. The CDR3 consists of 12 residues. Trimming stripped 5 bases from V and 3 bases from J, with 7 bases between. CDR3 region: CASSLADTEAFF. In nucleotides, the CDR3 is TGTGCCAGCAGTCTCGCCGACACTGAAGCTTTCTTT.

This CDR3 reads CASSHNRGFEKLFF. As DNA, the CDR3 is TGTGCCAGCAGCCACAACAGGGGCTTTGAAAAACTGTTTTTT. The genes are TRBV3-1 and TRBJ1-4, with TRBD1 matching over 7 bases. CDR1 is LGHDT, CDR2 YNNKEL, per germline (reference sequence). This CDR3 is built from 14 residues. V dropped 3 bases and J dropped 7; count of bases not matched to a gene: 5.

The CDR3 bases are TGTGCCACCAGCAGAGTAAGGCAGTACAATCAGCCCCAGCATTTT. Residues: CATSRVRQYNQPQHF. The chain links TRBV15 to TRBJ1-5; no clear D gene. Trimming removed 1 base at V and 3 bases at J, with 10 bases between. Germline CDR1 LNHNV, CDR2 YYDKDF (reference sequence). The CDR3 spans 15 residues.

The rearrangement links TRBV29-1 to TRBJ2-3; tentative D call: TRBD2 (6 bases). The CDR3 has 13 residues. The V end lost 4 bases, the J end lost 0 bases, and 8 bases lay between the germline ends. Germline CDR1 SQVTM, CDR2 ANQGSEA. CDR3 coding DNA: TGCAGCGTTGGGGGGGTAAGCACAGATACGCAGTATTTT. Translated: CSVGGVSTDTQYF.

The gene calls are TRBV6-6 and TRBJ2-7, with 8 bases matching TRBD2. Losses at the gene ends were 6 bases for V and 5 bases for J; bases not matched to a gene: 9. This CDR3 region has 14 residues. Germline V CDR1 and CDR2: MNHNY, SVGAGI (reference sequence). CDR3 in DNA: TGTGCCAGCAGGGGGGTCGGGAGGGCGGACGAGCAGTACTTC. Encoded protein: CASRGVGRADEQYF.

The chain uses TRBV20-1 and TRBJ1-2; D uncertain. The CDR3 is 13 amino acids. Germline assignment: CDR1 DFQATT and CDR2 SNEGSKA (reference sequence). Trimming cost V 6 bases and J 9 bases, with 20 bases left between them. The CDR3 sequence is CSAVEGLQLRYTF. The CDR3 DNA is TGCAGTGCCGTAGAAGGGCTCCAGTTGCGCTACACCTTC.